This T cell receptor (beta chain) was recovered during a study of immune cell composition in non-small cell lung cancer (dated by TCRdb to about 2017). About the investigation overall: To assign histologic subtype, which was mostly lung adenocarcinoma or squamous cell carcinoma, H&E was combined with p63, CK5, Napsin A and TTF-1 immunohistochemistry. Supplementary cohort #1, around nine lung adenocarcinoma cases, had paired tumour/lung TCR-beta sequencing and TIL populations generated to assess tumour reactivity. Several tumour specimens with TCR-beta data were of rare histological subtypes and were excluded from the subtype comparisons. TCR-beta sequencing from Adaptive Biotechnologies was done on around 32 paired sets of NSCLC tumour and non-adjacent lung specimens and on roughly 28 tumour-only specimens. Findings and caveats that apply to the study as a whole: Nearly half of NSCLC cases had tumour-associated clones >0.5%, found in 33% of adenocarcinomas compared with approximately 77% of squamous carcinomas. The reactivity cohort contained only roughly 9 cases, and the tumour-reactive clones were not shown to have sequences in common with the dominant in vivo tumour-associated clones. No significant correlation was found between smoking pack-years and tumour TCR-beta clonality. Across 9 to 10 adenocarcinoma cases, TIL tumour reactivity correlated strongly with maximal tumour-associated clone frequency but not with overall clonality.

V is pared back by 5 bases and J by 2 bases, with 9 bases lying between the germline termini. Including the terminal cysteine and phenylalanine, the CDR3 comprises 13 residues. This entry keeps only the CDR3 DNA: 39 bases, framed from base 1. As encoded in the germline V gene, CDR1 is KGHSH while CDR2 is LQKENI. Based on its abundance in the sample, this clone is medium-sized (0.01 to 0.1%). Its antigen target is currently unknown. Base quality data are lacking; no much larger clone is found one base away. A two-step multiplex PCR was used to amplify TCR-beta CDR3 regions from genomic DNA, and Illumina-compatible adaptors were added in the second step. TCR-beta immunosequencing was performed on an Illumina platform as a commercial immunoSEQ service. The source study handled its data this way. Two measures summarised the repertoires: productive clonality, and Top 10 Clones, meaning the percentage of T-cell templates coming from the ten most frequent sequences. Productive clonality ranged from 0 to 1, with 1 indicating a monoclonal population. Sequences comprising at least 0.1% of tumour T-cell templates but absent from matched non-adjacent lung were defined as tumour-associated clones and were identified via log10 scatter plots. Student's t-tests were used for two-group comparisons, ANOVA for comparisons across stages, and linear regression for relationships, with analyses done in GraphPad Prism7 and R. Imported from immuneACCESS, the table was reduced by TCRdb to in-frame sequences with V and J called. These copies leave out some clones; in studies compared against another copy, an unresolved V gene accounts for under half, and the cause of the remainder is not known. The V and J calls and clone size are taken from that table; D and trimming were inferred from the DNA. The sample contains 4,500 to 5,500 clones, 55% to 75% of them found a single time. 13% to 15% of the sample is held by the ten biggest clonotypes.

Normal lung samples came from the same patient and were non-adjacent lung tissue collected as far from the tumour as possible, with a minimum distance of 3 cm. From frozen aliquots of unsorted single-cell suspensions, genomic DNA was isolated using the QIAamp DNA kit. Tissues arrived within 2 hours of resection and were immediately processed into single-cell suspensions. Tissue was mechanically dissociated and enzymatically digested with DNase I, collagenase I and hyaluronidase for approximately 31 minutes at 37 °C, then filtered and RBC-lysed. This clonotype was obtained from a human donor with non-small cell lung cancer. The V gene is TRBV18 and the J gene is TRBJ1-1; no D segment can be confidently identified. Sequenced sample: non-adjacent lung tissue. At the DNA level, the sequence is TGTGCCAGCTCATCAATGGCCAACACTGAAGCTTTCTTT. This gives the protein CASSSMANTEAFF.